The following is a TCR beta chain sequence with its context. This record comes from a study of CD8+ T cells in alopecia areata. Specified treatment: oral pan-JAK inhibitor, 5-10 mg twice daily. Extracted RNA was reverse transcribed into cDNA, the sequencing template. Clones were read by immunoSEQ multiplex PCR, and TCRdb kept only the in-frame ones, dropping some. The sample lists 250,000 to 300,000 clones, 58% occurring once. V was shortened by 7 bases and J by 3 bases, with 6 bases between the two germline ends. CDR1 SNHLY and CDR2 FYNNEI come from the germline V gene. CDR3 length: 11 amino acids. Material: CD4+ T cells sorted from blood, obtained at week 24, from a patient treated with tofacitinib. The sequence came from a human donor with alopecia areata. V and J are TRBV2 and TRBJ1-1; the D is unclear. Here the CDR3 DNA reads TGTGCCAGCACAGTTGACACTGAAGCTTTCTTT. This sequence encodes CASTVDTEAFF.